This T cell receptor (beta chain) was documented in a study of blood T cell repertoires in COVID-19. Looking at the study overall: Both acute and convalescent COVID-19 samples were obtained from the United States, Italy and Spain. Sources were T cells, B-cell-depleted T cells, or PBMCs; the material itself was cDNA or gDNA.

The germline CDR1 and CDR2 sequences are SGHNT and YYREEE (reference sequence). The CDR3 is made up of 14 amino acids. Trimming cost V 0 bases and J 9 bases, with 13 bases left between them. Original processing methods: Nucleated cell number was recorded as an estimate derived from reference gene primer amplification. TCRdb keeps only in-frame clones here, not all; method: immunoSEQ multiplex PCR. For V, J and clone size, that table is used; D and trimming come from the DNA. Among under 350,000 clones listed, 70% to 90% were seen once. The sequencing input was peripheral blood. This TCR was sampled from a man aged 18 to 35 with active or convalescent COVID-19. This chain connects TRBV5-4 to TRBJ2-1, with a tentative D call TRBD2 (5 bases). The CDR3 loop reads CASSLGSSPAEQFF. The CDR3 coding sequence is TGTGCCAGCAGCTTGGGGTCTAGCCCCGCTGAGCAGTTCTTC.